This record looks at one TCR beta chain sequence and its context. This clone's antigen is unknown. No base-level quality is on record; no much larger clone is a single base apart. This sample is part of a study of graft-versus-host responses after intestinal transplantation (dated by TCRdb to the early 2020s). The study in broad terms: Multivisceral, liver-intestinal, or isolated intestinal transplants were received by the recipients. Anti-thymocyte globulin induction was given to all recipients, followed by maintenance tacrolimus and steroids for approximately three years. After intestinal transplantation, graft-versus-host and host-versus-graft alloreactive T cell clones were followed in the graft, circulation and bone marrow using bulk TCR-beta CDR3 sequencing. A peak of at least 4% donor T cells among recipient peripheral blood mononuclear cells was the definition used for donor T cell macrochimerism. A cohort of 24 intestinal transplant recipients, including one retransplant, was enrolled, and a few patients lacking pretransplant specimens were excluded. Rather than going through the commercial service, samples from a few later patients were sequenced in-house on an Illumina MiSeq and processed with MiXCR. To identify alloreactive clones, pre-transplant mixed lymphocyte reaction products were sequenced and compared with unstimulated pre-transplant donor and recipient T cells. What the study reported, not specific to this receptor: Early after transplant, peak levels of circulating GvH clones were associated with declines in HvG clones. GvH clones turned up in recipient bone marrow, with some appearing earlier in ileal mucosa or blood, a pattern consistent with an intestinal mucosal origin. High GvH to HvG T cell clonal ratios were observed in the allografts of patients with donor T cell macrochimerism. The conclusions were limited by the relatively low number and heterogeneity of the intestinal transplant patients.

What this sample's time point label stands for: cells obtained before transplantation from donor or recipient. CD3+CD4+ and CD3+CD8+ populations were FACS-sorted from unstimulated pre-transplant donor and recipient cells taken from spleen or lymph nodes. Library preparation used the immunoSEQ multiplex PCR assay. For most patients, genomic DNA was isolated using the Qiagen DNeasy Blood and Tissue Kit and was shipped frozen to Adaptive Biotechnologies for TCR sequencing. High-throughput TCR-beta CDR3 sequencing of genomic DNA from most patients was performed by Adaptive Biotechnologies. Per the source publication's procedure: TCR sequencing data were retrieved from Adaptive's ImmunoSEQ software for 18 patients, whereas three other patients were processed with MiXCR and VDJtools. To correct CD4 versus CD8 sorting errors, sequences present in both subsets at a frequency ratio below 5:1 were removed. CDR3 nucleotide sequences shared between donor and recipient were removed because their origin could not be assigned. To count as alloreactive, a clone needed at least 2-fold expansion over unstimulated cells and a minimum CFSE-low frequency of 0.002% (template counts) or 0.001% (read counts). Clones detected in sequenced pre-transplant spleen, lymph node, or MLR CFSE-low populations of the donor or recipient were defined as mappable. Cumulative frequency of alloreactive clones was calculated as a percentage of all sequences weighted by copy number. The source is immuneACCESS, and TCRdb retained only in-frame sequences with V and J called. Part of the clones is not carried over; for the studies checked, unresolved V genes explain less than half of this, and the remainder is unexplained. Clone size and V and J calls were adopted from that table, with D and trimming inferred from the DNA. In this sample the table shows 75,000 to 100,000 clones, 80% to 85% of which occur a single time. 15% to 20% of the sample belongs to the ten largest clones.

There are 15 amino acids in the CDR3, from cysteine to phenylalanine inclusive. Only the CDR3 DNA is retained, 45 bases long and in frame from the first base. As encoded in the germline V gene, CDR1 is MGHRA while CDR2 is YSYEKL. V and J are truncated by 1 base and 1 base respectively, leaving an intervening sequence of 7 bases. The chain couples TRBV4-1 to TRBJ1-4, with no reliable assignment of the D segment. The material was unstimulated CD8+ T cells sorted from spleen or lymph node cells, obtained before intestinal transplant. This TCR came from a human donor who received an intestinal transplant. The CDR3 protein: CASSQVEGTNEKLFF. The DNA sequence is TGCGCCAGCAGCCAAGTAGAGGGAACTAATGAAAAACTGTTTTTT.